This paragraph reports one T cell receptor beta chain. Its specificity is unknown. The sample comes from a study of T cell responses to AZD1222 COVID-19 vaccine. In the study overall: Researchers grouped second doses given at about 4 or about 12 weeks into one pool.

Points from the study as a whole: Nearly half of spike-specific TCRs reportedly go after variant regions that carry no mutations.

The germline V gene encodes CDR1 MGHRA and CDR2 YSYEKL. The ends were cut back, 4 bases at V and 2 bases at J, with 12 bases in the middle. The CDR3 is made up of 14 amino acids. Profiling relied on immunoSEQ multiplex PCR, and the TCRdb table lists in-frame clones only, not all of them. The sample has under 140,000 clones; just under 95% are singletons. The source of this sequence is an adult in good health. V gene TRBV4-1 combines with J gene TRBJ2-7; D uncertain. The sample was peripheral blood, taken on day 0 of AZD1222 vaccination. As DNA, the CDR3 is TGCGCCAGCAGCCTCGGCCACCTTACCTACGAGCAGTACTTC. Translated: CASSLGHLTYEQYF.